A selection of T cell receptor beta chains follows, all from one sample in a study of T-cell memory formation after mild COVID-19. One entry per CDR3 protein, called by TCRdb with MiXCR from the 5' RACE reads. The sample yields more than 100,000 distinct CDR3 sequences, about 6.5% seen once. The sample comprised PBMCs or a T cell subset sorted from them (not recorded which). These receptors originate from an adult woman who had mild COVID-19 (a few samples of this study predate the infection). Cell type and time point are not known. Both conserved end residues are part of each CDR3. The D gene is left open where the match is weak. A row's size may be missing; if present it is once, few, many or a size class.

v_call	j_call	d_call	clone_size	cdr3_nt	cdr3_aa
TRBV5-1	TRBJ2-7	-	many	TGCGCCAGCAGCTTGGGCCACGAGCAGTACTTC	CASSLGHEQYF
TRBV9	TRBJ2-7	TRBD1	many	TGTGCCAGCAGCGTAGACAGGGGAGCTTCCTACGAGCAGTACTTC	CASSVDRGASYEQYF
TRBV7-2	TRBJ1-2	-	many	TGTGCCAACGGGGGCATCAACTATGGCTACACCTTC	CANGGINYGYTF
TRBV6-2/TRBV6-3	TRBJ2-7	-	few	TGTGCCAGCAGGGATACGGGCGCCCAGCAGTACTTC	CASRDTGAQQYF
TRBV7-2	TRBJ2-5	TRBD2	few	TGTGCCAGCAGCTTCGGGGGGGCCCGGGAGACCCAGTACTTC	CASSFGGARETQYF
TRBV9	TRBJ2-2	TRBD1	many	TGTGCCAGCAGGGACAGGGTTAACACCGGGGAGCTGTTTTTT	CASRDRVNTGELFF
TRBV12-3/TRBV12-4	TRBJ2-2	-	many	TGTGCCAGCAGGACAGGAGGACGGACCGGGGAGCTGTTTTTT	CASRTGGRTGELFF
TRBV6-1	TRBJ1-1	-	-	TGTGCCAGCAGTGAAGCGCGGCCCCTCGGGAACACTGAAGCTTTCTTT	CASSEARPLGNTEAFF
TRBV18	TRBJ2-3	-	-	TGTGCCAGCTCGCCGTACGATAGGTGGGATACGCAGTATTTT	CASSPYDRWDTQYF
TRBV18	TRBJ1-5	-	-	TGTGCCAGCTCACCAGGTAATCAGCCCCAGCATTTT	CASSPGNQPQHF
TRBV2	TRBJ1-5	TRBD1	few	TGTGCCAGCAGACCCGGACAGGGGGCCTATCAGCCCCAGCATTTT	CASRPGQGAYQPQHF
TRBV12-3/TRBV12-4	TRBJ2-2	-	many	TGTGCCAGCAGTTCCACAGGGCCCGGGGAGCTGTTTTTT	CASSSTGPGELFF
TRBV5-8	TRBJ2-3	TRBD2	many	TGTGCCAGCAGCTTATTTAGCGGGGGGGCCGCGGGCGATACGCAGTATTTT	CASSLFSGGAAGDTQYF
TRBV2	TRBJ2-2	TRBD1	many	TGTGCCAGCAAAAGAGGGACAGCCGCGAACACCGGGGAGCTGTTTTTT	CASKRGTAANTGELFF
TRBV4-3	TRBJ1-1	-	few	TGCGCCAGCAGCCAAGGCGGAGGGCTTGGCACTGAAGCTTTCTTT	CASSQGGGLGTEAFF
TRBV5-1	TRBJ2-7	TRBD2	many	TGCGCCAGCAGCTTAGGACTAGCGGGGAGTACCTCCTACGAGCAGTACTTC	CASSLGLAGSTSYEQYF
TRBV24-1	TRBJ2-2	TRBD2	many	TGTGCCACCGCTGGCAGCGGGAATACGATCGGGGAGCTGTTTTTT	CATAGSGNTIGELFF
TRBV7-3	TRBJ2-7	-	few	TGTGCCAGCAGCCGCACCCCCGGGAGCTCCTACGAGCAGTACTTC	CASSRTPGSSYEQYF
TRBV5-1	TRBJ2-7	TRBD1	-	TGCGCCAGCAGCACAGGGGGCGCCGGGGTATTCGAGCAGTACTTC	CASSTGGAGVFEQYF
TRBV20-1	TRBJ2-1	-	-	TGCAGTGCGGTTAGGACAGCTGGTACCCACAATGAGCAGTTCTTC	CSAVRTAGTHNEQFF
TRBV7-8	TRBJ2-1	TRBD2	few	TGTGCCAGCAGCTCATCCCCTAGCGGGGGCCGTGGCAGGGACAATGAGCAGTTCTTC	CASSSSPSGGRGRDNEQFF
TRBV30	TRBJ2-1	-	-	TGTGCCTGGACAGATCACAATGAGCAGTTCTTC	CAWTDHNEQFF
TRBV2	TRBJ2-2	TRBD1	-	TGTGCCAGTAATGGACAGGGTGCGGGCACCGGGGAGCTGTTTTTT	CASNGQGAGTGELFF
TRBV7-2	TRBJ2-7	-	few	TGTGCCAGCAGCTTACGCAAGCATGCCTACGAGCAGTACTTC	CASSLRKHAYEQYF
TRBV7-8	TRBJ2-5	TRBD1	many	TGTGCCAGCAGCAGCAACAGGGGGTCCCAAGAGACCCAGTACTTC	CASSSNRGSQETQYF
TRBV15	TRBJ2-3	TRBD1	-	TGTGCCACCAGCAGAGCAGGGACAGTAACAGATACGCAGTATTTT	CATSRAGTVTDTQYF
TRBV30	TRBJ1-5	-	few	TGTGCCTGGAGGACGCAGGGGAATCAGCCCCAGCATTTT	CAWRTQGNQPQHF
TRBV24-1	TRBJ2-1	-	few	TGTGCCACCAGTGATTCACCCAGCATTAAGCAGTTCTTC	CATSDSPSIKQFF
TRBV5-1	TRBJ2-3	-	once	TGCGCCAGCAGCTTCAGCTCTAGCACAGATACGCAGTATTTT	CASSFSSSTDTQYF
TRBV7-4	TRBJ2-3	-	few	TGTGCCAGCAACGACAGGAGCTTGGGGCAGTATTTT	CASNDRSLGQYF
TRBV10-3	TRBJ2-1	TRBD2	few	TGTGCCATCAGTGAGGAGGCGGGAGGCCACAATGAGCAGTTCTTC	CAISEEAGGHNEQFF
TRBV5-5	TRBJ2-7	-	-	TGTGCCAGCAGCAAATTCCTAATCCAGGGGAGCGAGCAGTACTTC	CASSKFLIQGSEQYF
TRBV30	TRBJ1-1	-	-	TGTGCCTGGAGTGTACAACTAGGGACTGAAGCTTTCTTT	CAWSVQLGTEAFF
TRBV7-2	TRBJ2-2	-	few	TGTGCCAGCAGCTTAGGTCCTACTTTACAGTCCGGGGAGCTGTTTTTT	CASSLGPTLQSGELFF
TRBV7-9	TRBJ2-7	TRBD1	few	TGTGCCAGCAGTTTCCATGCCGGTGGACAGGGGAGCGAGCAGTACTTC	CASSFHAGGQGSEQYF
TRBV6-1	TRBJ2-2	-	-	TGTGCCAGCGCCAGGGGGGCGAACACCGGGGAGCTGTTTTTT	CASARGANTGELFF
TRBV6-6	TRBJ2-5	-	many	TGTGCCAGCAGTTACGAGGGTATTGTTGGAGAGACCCAGTACTTC	CASSYEGIVGETQYF
TRBV18	TRBJ1-3	-	-	TGTGCCAGCTCACGAGATGTCACAGGCTCTGGAAACACCATATATTTT	CASSRDVTGSGNTIYF
TRBV24-1	TRBJ2-3	-	-	TGTGCCACCAGTGACGCGACTACCTCGCCAGATACGCAGTATTTT	CATSDATTSPDTQYF
TRBV20-1	TRBJ2-7	-	many	TGCAGTGCCGGGACATCCTCCTACGAGCAGTACTTC	CSAGTSSYEQYF
TRBV7-2	TRBJ1-1	-	many	TGTGCCAGCAGAAACGGGGGGGCTGGCTTGGAAGCTTTCTTT	CASRNGGAGLEAFF
TRBV7-9	TRBJ1-1	-	-	TGTGCCAGCAGCCCACAGGGTTTTTCTGAAGCTTTCTTT	CASSPQGFSEAFF
TRBV5-1	TRBJ2-5	-	-	TGCGCCAGCATGATTCACGGGACGGAACAAGAGACCCAGTACTTC	CASMIHGTEQETQYF
TRBV11-3	TRBJ2-5	-	-	TGTGCCAGCAGCTTAAAGGGAGGGACACAAGAGACCCAGTACTTC	CASSLKGGTQETQYF
TRBV7-3	TRBJ2-2	TRBD2	-	TGTGCCAGCAGCTTAAACCCGACTAGCGGGACGGCCACCGGGGAGCTGTTTTTT	CASSLNPTSGTATGELFF
TRBV12-3/TRBV12-4	TRBJ2-1	-	few	TGTGCCAGCAGTTTTTCAGAATACAATGAGCAGTTCTTC	CASSFSEYNEQFF
TRBV6-1	TRBJ1-5	-	few	TGTGCCAGCAGTGAAAGGGGGAATCAGCCCCAGCATTTT	CASSERGNQPQHF
TRBV3-1	TRBJ1-2	-	-	TGTGCCAGCGGGGGGAGTAACTATGGCTACACCTTC	CASGGSNYGYTF
TRBV29-1	TRBJ2-7	TRBD1	few	TGCAGCGTTGCCCGGACAGGGAACGTAGGGGAGCAGTACTTC	CSVARTGNVGEQYF
TRBV12-3/TRBV12-4	TRBJ2-1	TRBD2	-	TGTGCCAGCAGTTATCCGCGGACTAGCGGGAGGTTCAATGAGCAGTTCTTC	CASSYPRTSGRFNEQFF
TRBV11-2	TRBJ2-2	TRBD2	many	TGTGCCAGCAGCTTGAGGCGTCTAGCGGGAGTAAACGGGGAGCTGTTTTTT	CASSLRRLAGVNGELFF
TRBV6-6	TRBJ2-5	-	many	TGTGCCAGCAGTTACTTGCCTGGACAGCAAGAGACCCAGTACTTC	CASSYLPGQQETQYF
TRBV5-1	TRBJ2-1	TRBD2	few	TGCGCCAGCAGCTTTCGGGGGGAAAACAATGAGCAGTTCTTC	CASSFRGENNEQFF
TRBV5-1	TRBJ2-7	TRBD2	many	TGCGCCAGCAGCTTTGTTGGGACTAGCGATTTCGAGCAGTACTTC	CASSFVGTSDFEQYF
TRBV5-5	TRBJ1-5	-	few	TGTGCCAGCAGCTTGTTTGGGGACCGCACTACACAGCCCCAGCATTTT	CASSLFGDRTTQPQHF